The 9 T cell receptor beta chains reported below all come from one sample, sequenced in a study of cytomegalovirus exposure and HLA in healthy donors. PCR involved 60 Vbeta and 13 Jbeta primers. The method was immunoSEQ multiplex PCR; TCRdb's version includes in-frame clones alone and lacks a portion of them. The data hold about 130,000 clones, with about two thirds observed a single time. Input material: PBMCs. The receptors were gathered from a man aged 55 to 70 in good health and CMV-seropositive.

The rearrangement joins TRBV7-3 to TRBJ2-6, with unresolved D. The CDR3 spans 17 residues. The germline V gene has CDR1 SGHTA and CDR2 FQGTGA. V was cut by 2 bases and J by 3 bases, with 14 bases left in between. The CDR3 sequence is CASSLRSRPSGANVLTF. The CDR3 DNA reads TGTGCCAGCAGCTTACGATCGAGGCCGAGTGGGGCCAACGTCCTGACTTTC.

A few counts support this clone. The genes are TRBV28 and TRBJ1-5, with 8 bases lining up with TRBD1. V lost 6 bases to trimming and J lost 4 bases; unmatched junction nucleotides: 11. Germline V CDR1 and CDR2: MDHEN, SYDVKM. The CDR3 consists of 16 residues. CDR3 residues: CASSRARGHLNQPQHF. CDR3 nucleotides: TGTGCCAGCAGCCGGGCCAGGGGGCACTTAAATCAGCCCCAGCATTTT.

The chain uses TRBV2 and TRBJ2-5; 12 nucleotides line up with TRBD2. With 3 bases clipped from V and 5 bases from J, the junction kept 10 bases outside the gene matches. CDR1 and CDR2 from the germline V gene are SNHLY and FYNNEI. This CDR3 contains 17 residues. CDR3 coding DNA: TGTGCCAGCAGTGAGTTCCCTAGCGGGGGGGCCCTGGAGACCCAGTACTTC. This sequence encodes CASSEFPSGGALETQYF.

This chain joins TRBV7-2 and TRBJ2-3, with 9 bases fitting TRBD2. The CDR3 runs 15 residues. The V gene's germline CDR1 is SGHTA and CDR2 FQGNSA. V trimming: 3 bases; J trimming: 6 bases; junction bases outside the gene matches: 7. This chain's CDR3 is CASSFLAGRGDTQYF. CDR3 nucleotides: TGTGCCAGCAGCTTCCTAGCGGGGAGGGGCGATACGCAGTATTTT.

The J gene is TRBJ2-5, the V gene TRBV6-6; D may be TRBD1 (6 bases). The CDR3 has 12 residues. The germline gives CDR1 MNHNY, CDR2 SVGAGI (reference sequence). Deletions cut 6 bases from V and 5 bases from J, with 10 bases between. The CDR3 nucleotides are TGTGCCAGCAGAACAGGGTTGGAGACCCAGTACTTC. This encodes CASRTGLETQYF.

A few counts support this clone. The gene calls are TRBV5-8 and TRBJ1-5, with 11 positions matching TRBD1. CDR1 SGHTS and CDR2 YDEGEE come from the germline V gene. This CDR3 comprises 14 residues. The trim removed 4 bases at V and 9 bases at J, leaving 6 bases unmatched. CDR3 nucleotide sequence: TGTGCCAGCAGCCCCAGGGACAGGGGGGCGCCCCAGCATTTT. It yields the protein CASSPRDRGAPQHF.

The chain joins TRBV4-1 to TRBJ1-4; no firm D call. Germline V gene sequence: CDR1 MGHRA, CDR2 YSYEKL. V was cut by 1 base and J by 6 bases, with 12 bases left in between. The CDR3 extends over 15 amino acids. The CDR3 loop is CASSQVEAPDEKLFF. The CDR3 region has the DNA TGCGCCAGCAGCCAAGTTGAGGCCCCAGATGAAAAACTGTTTTTT.

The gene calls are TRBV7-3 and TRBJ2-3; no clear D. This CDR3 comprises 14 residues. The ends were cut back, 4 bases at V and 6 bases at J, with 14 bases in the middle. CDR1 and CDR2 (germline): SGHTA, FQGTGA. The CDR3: CASSYRLGTDTQYF. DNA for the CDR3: TGTGCCAGCAGCTACCGACTCGGAACGGATACGCAGTATTTT.

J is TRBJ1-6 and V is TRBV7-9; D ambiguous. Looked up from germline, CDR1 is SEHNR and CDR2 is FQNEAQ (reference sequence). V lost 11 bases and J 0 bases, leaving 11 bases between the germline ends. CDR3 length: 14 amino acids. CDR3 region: CAAAAISYNSPLHF. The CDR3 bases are TGTGCCGCGGCGGCGATCTCCTATAATTCACCCCTCCACTTT.